These T cell receptor beta chains were read from a single sample in a study. TCRdb re-derived calls from the 5' RACE reads in MiXCR, one entry per CDR3 protein. This sample has 10,000 or so distinct CDR3 sequences, with 20% to 30% found just once. Sequenced sample: Tregs sorted from blood. These receptors were obtained from a female donor with breast cancer. Both conserved end residues are part of each CDR3. Each record gives: D gene, V gene, clone size, J gene, CDR3 protein, CDR3 DNA. D genes are given only for firm matches. Clone size is shown for a subset of rows, as once, few, many or a class of expanded clone.

TRBD1	TRBV4-2	few	TRBJ2-3	CASSQEWGTGLDTQYF	TGTGCCAGCAGCCAAGAATGGGGGACAGGGTTGGATACGCAGTATTTT
TRBD2	TRBV6-5	.	TRBJ2-1	CASSYGLAGPTDTQFF	TGTGCCAGCAGTTACGGACTAGCGGGACCCACAGATACGCAGTTCTTC
.	TRBV27	.	TRBJ1-5	CASGWKTAAQHF	TGTGCCAGCGGTTGGAAAACCGCAGCCCAGCATTTT
.	TRBV10-3	many	TRBJ1-1	CAISVGRTEAFF	TGTGCCATCAGTGTGGGACGAACTGAAGCTTTCTTT
TRBD1	TRBV24-1	medium-sized	TRBJ1-1	CATRGTVNTEAFF	TGTGCCACCAGAGGGACAGTGAACACTGAAGCTTTCTTT
.	TRBV6-5	many	TRBJ1-3	CASSDSGNTIYF	TGTGCCAGCTCGGACTCTGGAAACACCATATATTTT
.	TRBV5-1	large	TRBJ1-3	CASSPDSNSGNTIYF	TGCGCCAGCAGCCCGGACAGCAACTCTGGAAACACCATATATTTT
TRBD1	TRBV12-3/TRBV12-4	.	TRBJ1-5	CASSRTGGNQPQHF	TGTGCCAGCAGCAGAACAGGGGGCAATCAGCCCCAGCATTTT
TRBD2	TRBV12-3/TRBV12-4	few	TRBJ2-1	CASSGLAGVETANEQFF	TGTGCCAGCAGCGGACTAGCGGGAGTTGAAACCGCCAATGAGCAGTTCTTC
.	TRBV20-1	.	TRBJ2-1	CSAGDVASGIYNEQLF	.
.	TRBV6-5	many	TRBJ1-1	CASNTGWGTEAFF	TGTGCCAGCAACACGGGGTGGGGCACTGAAGCTTTCTTT
TRBD1	TRBV6-1	medium-sized	TRBJ2-1	CASSAGQGWNEQFF	TGTGCCAGCAGCGCGGGACAGGGGTGGAATGAGCAGTTCTTC
TRBD2	TRBV20-1	many	TRBJ2-1	CSARDRLAGNNEQFF	TGCAGTGCTAGAGACCGACTAGCGGGTAACAATGAGCAGTTCTTC
TRBD1	TRBV7-9	many	TRBJ1-5	CASSHQGDDQPQHF	TGTGCCAGCAGCCATCAGGGGGACGATCAGCCCCAGCATTTT
.	TRBV7-9	many	TRBJ2-7	CASSSDRGPFEQYF	TGTGCCAGCAGCTCGGACAGAGGGCCTTTCGAGCAGTACTTC
TRBD2	TRBV20-1	many	TRBJ2-1	CSALVPAGSGNEQFF	TGCAGTGCCCTGGTTCCAGCGGGGAGCGGCAATGAGCAGTTCTTC
TRBD1	TRBV4-1	.	TRBJ2-7	CASSPTDRGYEQYF	TGCGCCAGCAGCCCGACGGACAGGGGCTACGAGCAGTACTTC
.	TRBV20-1	many	TRBJ2-7	CSARDSLGEQYF	TGCAGTGCTAGGGACAGCCTCGGGGAGCAGTACTTC
.	TRBV7-6	many	TRBJ1-1	CASSPLGAGLNTEAFF	TGTGCCAGCAGCCCTCTGGGGGCTGGCCTGAACACTGAAGCTTTCTTT
TRBD2	TRBV9	medium-sized	TRBJ2-3	CASSVDLAGEVDTQYF	TGTGCCAGCAGCGTAGATCTAGCGGGAGAGGTGGATACGCAGTATTTT
.	TRBV24-1	medium-sized	TRBJ1-1	CATKSGVGEAFF	TGTGCCACCAAGTCAGGGGTGGGTGAAGCTTTCTTT
TRBD1	TRBV5-1	medium-sized	TRBJ2-7	CASSLGDSSYEQYF	TGCGCCAGCAGCTTGGGGGACAGTTCCTACGAGCAGTACTTC
TRBD2	TRBV20-1	.	TRBJ2-4	CSAKSSGTVDIQYF	TGCAGTGCTAAATCTAGCGGGACCGTTGACATTCAGTACTTC
TRBD1	TRBV24-1	many	TRBJ2-1	CATSDLGQLGQFF	TGTGCCACCAGTGACCTGGGACAGTTGGGGCAGTTCTTC
.	TRBV9	medium-sized	TRBJ2-1	CASSKDGAYNEQFF	TGTGCCAGCAGCAAAGACGGAGCTTACAATGAGCAGTTCTTC
TRBD2	TRBV12-5	many	TRBJ2-1	CASVLGLAGSYNEQFF	TGTGCTAGTGTCTTGGGACTAGCGGGATCCTACAATGAGCAGTTCTTC
TRBD2	TRBV9	medium-sized	TRBJ2-1	CASSVRLAGGGNEQFF	TGTGCCAGCAGCGTCAGGCTAGCGGGAGGAGGAAATGAGCAGTTCTTC
.	TRBV9	.	TRBJ2-2	CASSVRGSRTGELFF	TGTGCCAGCAGCGTACGGGGGAGTCGTACAGGGGAGCTGTTTTTT
.	TRBV7-2	medium-sized	TRBJ2-6	CASSLLHSGANVLTF	TGTGCCAGCAGCTTACTGCACTCTGGGGCCAACGTCCTGACTTTC
TRBD1	TRBV5-1	.	TRBJ1-4	CASSIMTGGEEKLFF	TGCGCCAGCAGCATAATGACAGGGGGGGAGGAAAAACTGTTTTTT
.	TRBV28	many	TRBJ1-5	CASSLAFRDQPQHF	TGTGCCAGCAGTTTAGCGTTCAGGGATCAGCCCCAGCATTTT
.	TRBV19	.	TRBJ1-1	CAGRDLTGRNTEAFF	TGTGCCGGTAGGGATCTAACAGGTCGCAACACTGAAGCTTTCTTT
TRBD2	TRBV6-5	many	TRBJ2-1	CASSYEASGRGFYNEQFF	TGTGCCAGCAGTTACGAGGCTAGCGGGAGGGGTTTCTACAATGAGCAGTTCTTC
TRBD2	TRBV7-2	few	TRBJ2-1	CASSPGTSDLTWNEQFF	TGTGCCAGCAGCCCCGGGACTAGCGACCTAACGTGGAATGAGCAGTTCTTC
.	TRBV7-2	medium-sized	TRBJ2-3	CASSLGWATDTQYF	TGTGCCAGCAGCTTAGGATGGGCCACAGATACGCAGTATTTT
TRBD1	TRBV2	many	TRBJ1-6	CASSEAHRGQGSPLHF	TGTGCCAGCAGTGAAGCGCACAGGGGGCAGGGTTCACCCCTCCACTTT
.	TRBV25-1	many	TRBJ1-2	CASSSGFGYTF	TGTGCCAGCAGTTCAGGGTTCGGCTACACCTTC
TRBD2	TRBV20-1	many	TRBJ2-7	CSARDTSGTLYEQYF	TGCAGTGCTAGAGATACTAGCGGGACATTATACGAGCAGTACTTC
.	TRBV27	medium-sized	TRBJ1-1	CASSLLQGGGTEAFF	TGTGCCAGCAGTTTACTACAGGGAGGTGGGACTGAAGCTTTCTTT
.	TRBV24-1	few	TRBJ2-1	CATSEGRGWNEQFF	TGTGCCACCAGTGAAGGTAGAGGGTGGAATGAGCAGTTCTTC
TRBD1	TRBV20-1	medium-sized	TRBJ1-1	CSAREETGMNTEAFF	TGCAGTGCTAGAGAGGAGACAGGGATGAACACTGAAGCTTTCTTT
.	TRBV20-1	many	TRBJ1-2	CRTDNREGYGYTF	TGCAGGACAGACAACAGGGAGGGCTATGGCTACACCTTC
TRBD1	TRBV4-2	many	TRBJ1-2	CASSQTGAYTF	TGTGCCAGCAGCCAGACAGGGGCCTACACCTTC
.	TRBV5-1	large	TRBJ2-3	CASRATGMSTDTQYF	TGCGCCAGCAGAGCCACAGGGATGAGCACAGATACGCAGTATTTT
.	TRBV5-1	.	TRBJ2-1	CASSLWVNEQFF	TGTGCCAGCAGTCTATGGGTGAATGAGCAGTTCTTC
TRBD2	TRBV7-3	many	TRBJ2-1	CASSPTGTSGYNEQFF	TGTGCCAGCAGCCCGACCGGGACTAGCGGCTACAATGAGCAGTTCTTC
.	TRBV7-3	many	TRBJ2-2	CASSLSSTGELFF	TGTGCCAGCAGCTTATCTTCGACCGGGGAGCTGTTTTTT
TRBD2	TRBV9	few	TRBJ2-7	CASSFGLAGGNEQYF	TGTGCCAGCAGCTTCGGACTAGCGGGAGGCAACGAGCAGTACTTC
.	TRBV6-5	.	TRBJ2-7	CASSYVRGRRAYEQYF	TGTGCCAGCAGTTACGTTAGGGGGAGGAGGGCCTACGAGCAGTACTTC
TRBD2	TRBV10-2	many	TRBJ2-1	CASDGWTSSYNEQFF	TGCGCCAGCGACGGTTGGACTAGTTCCTACAATGAGCAGTTCTTC
.	TRBV6-2/TRBV6-3	medium-sized	TRBJ1-5	CASSSDSPWPQHF	TGTGCCAGCAGTTCAGACAGCCCTTGGCCCCAGCATTTT
.	TRBV6-1	medium-sized	TRBJ2-7	CASKDQPLEYEQYF	TGTGCCAGCAAGGACCAACCCCTTGAGTACGAGCAGTACTTC
.	TRBV6-1	few	TRBJ2-7	CASKFLFQGSYEQYF	TGTGCCAGCAAATTTCTATTCCAGGGCTCGTACGAGCAGTACTTC